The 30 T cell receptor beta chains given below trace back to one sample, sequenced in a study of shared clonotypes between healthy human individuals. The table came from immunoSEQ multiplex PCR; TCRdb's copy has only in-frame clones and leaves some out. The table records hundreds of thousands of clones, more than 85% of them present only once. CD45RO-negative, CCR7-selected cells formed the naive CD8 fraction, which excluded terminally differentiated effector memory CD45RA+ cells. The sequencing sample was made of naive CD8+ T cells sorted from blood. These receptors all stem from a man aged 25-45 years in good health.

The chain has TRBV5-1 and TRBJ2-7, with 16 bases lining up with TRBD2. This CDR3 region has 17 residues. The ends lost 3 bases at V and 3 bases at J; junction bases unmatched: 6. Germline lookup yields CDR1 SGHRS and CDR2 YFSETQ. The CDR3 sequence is CASSSGTSGRAFYEQYF. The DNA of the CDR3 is TGCGCCAGCAGCTCCGGGACTAGCGGGAGGGCCTTCTACGAGCAGTACTTC.

The CDR3 spells CASSFASGSRPYEQYF. The CDR3 nucleotides read TGTGCCAGCAGCTTTGCGTCAGGGTCCAGACCCTACGAGCAGTACTTC. The V call is TRBV14, the J call TRBJ2-7, with TRBD1 as a possible D gene (5 bases). Germline V CDR1 and CDR2: SGHDN, FVKESK. The CDR3 loop spans 16 amino acids. The germline V and J ends were trimmed by 5 bases and 2 bases, with 19 bases remaining between them.

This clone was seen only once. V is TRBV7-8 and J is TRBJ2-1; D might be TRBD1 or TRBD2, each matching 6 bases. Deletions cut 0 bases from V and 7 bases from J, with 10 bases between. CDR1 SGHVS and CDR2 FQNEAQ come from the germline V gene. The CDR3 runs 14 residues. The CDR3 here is CASSLAWGANEQFF. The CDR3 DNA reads TGTGCCAGCAGCTTAGCGTGGGGGGCGAATGAGCAGTTCTTC. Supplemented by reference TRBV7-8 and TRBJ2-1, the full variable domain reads GAGVSQSPRYKVAKRGQDVALRCDPISGHVSLFWYQQALGQGPEFLTYFQNEAQLDKSGLPSDRFFAERPEGSVSTLKIQRTQQEDSAVYLCASSLAWGANEQFFGPGTRLTVL.

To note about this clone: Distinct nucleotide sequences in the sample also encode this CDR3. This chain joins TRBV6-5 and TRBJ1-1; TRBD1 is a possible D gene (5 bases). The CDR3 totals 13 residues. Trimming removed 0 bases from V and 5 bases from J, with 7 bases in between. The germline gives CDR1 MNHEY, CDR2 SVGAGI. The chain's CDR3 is CASSYSPGTEAFF. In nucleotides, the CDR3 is TGTGCCAGCAGTTACTCGCCAGGGACTGAAGCTTTCTTT.

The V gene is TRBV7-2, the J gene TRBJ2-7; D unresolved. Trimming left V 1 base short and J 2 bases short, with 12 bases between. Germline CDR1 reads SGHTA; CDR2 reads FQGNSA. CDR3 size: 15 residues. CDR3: CASSLVVGIAYEQYF. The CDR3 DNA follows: TGTGCCAGCAGCTTAGTAGTGGGGATCGCCTACGAGCAGTACTTC.

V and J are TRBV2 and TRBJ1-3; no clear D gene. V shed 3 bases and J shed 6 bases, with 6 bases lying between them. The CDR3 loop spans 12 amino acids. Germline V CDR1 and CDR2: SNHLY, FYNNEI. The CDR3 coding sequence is TGTGCCAGCAGTGAGGATTTAAACACCATATATTTT. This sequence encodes CASSEDLNTIYF.

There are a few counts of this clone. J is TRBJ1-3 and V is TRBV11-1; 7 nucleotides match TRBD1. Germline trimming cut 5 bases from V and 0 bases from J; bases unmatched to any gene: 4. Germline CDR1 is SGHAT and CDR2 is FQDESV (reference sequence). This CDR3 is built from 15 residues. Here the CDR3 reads CASSPGTDSGNTIYF. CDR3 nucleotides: TGTGCCAGCAGCCCCGGGACAGACTCTGGAAACACCATATATTTT.

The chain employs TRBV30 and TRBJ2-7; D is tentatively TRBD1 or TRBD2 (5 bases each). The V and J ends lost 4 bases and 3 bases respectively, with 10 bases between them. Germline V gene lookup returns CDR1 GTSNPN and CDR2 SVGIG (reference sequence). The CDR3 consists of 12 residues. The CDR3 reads CAWMGPDYEQYF. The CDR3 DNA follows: TGTGCCTGGATGGGACCTGACTACGAGCAGTACTTC.

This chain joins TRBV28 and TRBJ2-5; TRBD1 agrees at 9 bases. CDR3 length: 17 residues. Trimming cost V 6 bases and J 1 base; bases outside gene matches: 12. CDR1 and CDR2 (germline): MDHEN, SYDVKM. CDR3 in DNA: TGTGCCAGCAGGACGGGACAGGGTGGTGTGGGCCAAGAGACCCAGTACTTC. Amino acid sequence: CASRTGQGGVGQETQYF.

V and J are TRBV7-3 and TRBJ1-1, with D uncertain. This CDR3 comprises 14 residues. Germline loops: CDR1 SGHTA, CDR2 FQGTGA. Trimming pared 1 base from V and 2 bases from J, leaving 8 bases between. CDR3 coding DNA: TGTGCCAGCAGCTTAAATCCCGGAAACACTGAAGCTTTCTTT. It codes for CASSLNPGNTEAFF.

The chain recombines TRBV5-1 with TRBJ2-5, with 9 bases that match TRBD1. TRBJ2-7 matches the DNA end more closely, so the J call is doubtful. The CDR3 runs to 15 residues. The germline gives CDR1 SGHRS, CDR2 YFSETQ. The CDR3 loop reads CASSLEQGASHEQYF. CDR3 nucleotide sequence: TGCGCCAGCAGCTTGGAACAGGGGGCATCCCACGAGCAGTACTTC.

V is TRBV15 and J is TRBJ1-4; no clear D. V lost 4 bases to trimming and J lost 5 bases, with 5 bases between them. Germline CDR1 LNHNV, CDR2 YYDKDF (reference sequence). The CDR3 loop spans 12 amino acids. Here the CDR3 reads CATSKENEKLFF. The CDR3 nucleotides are TGTGCCACCAGCAAGGAGAATGAAAAACTGTTTTTT.

The CDR3 region has the DNA TGCGCCAGCAGCCGAATACTGAGCTCCTACAATGAGCAGTTCTTC. It translates to CASSRILSSYNEQFF. The rearrangement uses TRBV4-3 and TRBJ2-1; D gene ambiguous. CDR1 is LGHNA and CDR2 is YSLEER in the germline V gene. V lost 4 bases to trimming and J lost 0 bases, with 10 bases between them. The CDR3 is 15 residues long.

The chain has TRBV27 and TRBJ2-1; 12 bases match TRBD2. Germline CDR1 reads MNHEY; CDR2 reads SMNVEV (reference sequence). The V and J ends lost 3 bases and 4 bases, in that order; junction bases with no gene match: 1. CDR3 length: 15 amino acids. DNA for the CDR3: TGTGCCAGCAGTTTCCTAGCGGGAGGGTACAATGAGCAGTTCTTC. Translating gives CASSFLAGGYNEQFF.

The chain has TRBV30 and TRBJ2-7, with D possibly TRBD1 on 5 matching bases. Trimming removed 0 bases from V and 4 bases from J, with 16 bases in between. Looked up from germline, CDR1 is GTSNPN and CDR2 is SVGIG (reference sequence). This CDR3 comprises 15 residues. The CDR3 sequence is CAWSVLGQRQYEQYF. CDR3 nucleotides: TGTGCCTGGAGTGTTCTGGGGCAACGCCAATACGAGCAGTACTTC.

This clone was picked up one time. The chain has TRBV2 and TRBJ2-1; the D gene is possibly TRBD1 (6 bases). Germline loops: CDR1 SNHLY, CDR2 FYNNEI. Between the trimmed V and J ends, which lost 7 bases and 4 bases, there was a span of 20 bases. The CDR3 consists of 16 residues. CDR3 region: CASTMSWGRAYNEQFF. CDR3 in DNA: TGTGCCAGCACAATGAGTTGGGGGCGCGCTTACAATGAGCAGTTCTTC.

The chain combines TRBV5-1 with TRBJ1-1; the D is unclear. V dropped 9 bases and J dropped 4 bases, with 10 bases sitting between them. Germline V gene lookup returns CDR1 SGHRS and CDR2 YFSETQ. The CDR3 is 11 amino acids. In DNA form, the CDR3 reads TGCGCCACTAGGTCGGGCACTGAAGCTTTCTTT. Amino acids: CATRSGTEAFF.

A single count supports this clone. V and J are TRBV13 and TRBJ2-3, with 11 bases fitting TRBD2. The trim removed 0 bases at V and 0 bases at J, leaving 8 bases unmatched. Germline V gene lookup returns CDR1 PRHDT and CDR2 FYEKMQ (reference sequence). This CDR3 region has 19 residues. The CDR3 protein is CASSLGVAGGLSSTDTQYF. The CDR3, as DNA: TGTGCCAGCAGCTTAGGTGTAGCGGGAGGGCTTTCTAGCACAGATACGCAGTATTTT.

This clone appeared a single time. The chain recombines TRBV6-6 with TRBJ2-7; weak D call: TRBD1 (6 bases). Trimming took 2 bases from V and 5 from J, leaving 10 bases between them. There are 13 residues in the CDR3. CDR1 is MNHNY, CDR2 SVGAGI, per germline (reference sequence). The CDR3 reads CASSYTRGHEQYF. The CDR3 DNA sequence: TGTGCCAGCAGTTACACCAGGGGCCACGAGCAGTACTTC.

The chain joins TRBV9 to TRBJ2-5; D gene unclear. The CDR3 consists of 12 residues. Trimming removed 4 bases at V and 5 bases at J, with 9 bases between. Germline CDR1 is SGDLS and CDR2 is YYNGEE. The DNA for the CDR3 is TGTGCCAGCAGCCCAGCTGGGGAGACCCAGTACTTC. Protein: CASSPAGETQYF.

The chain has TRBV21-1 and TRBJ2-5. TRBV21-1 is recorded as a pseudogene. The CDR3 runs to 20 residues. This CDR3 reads CASSLLGGEDQGNTGETQYF. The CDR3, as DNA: TGTGCCAGCAGCCTCCTGGGGGGCGAGGACCAGGGGAACACAGGGGAGACCCAGTACTTC.

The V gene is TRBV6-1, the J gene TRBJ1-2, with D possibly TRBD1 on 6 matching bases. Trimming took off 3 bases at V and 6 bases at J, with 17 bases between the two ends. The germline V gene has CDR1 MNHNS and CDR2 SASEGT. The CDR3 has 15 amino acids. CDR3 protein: CASSDVQGPANGYTF. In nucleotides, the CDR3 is TGTGCCAGCAGTGACGTTCAGGGGCCTGCAAATGGCTACACCTTC.

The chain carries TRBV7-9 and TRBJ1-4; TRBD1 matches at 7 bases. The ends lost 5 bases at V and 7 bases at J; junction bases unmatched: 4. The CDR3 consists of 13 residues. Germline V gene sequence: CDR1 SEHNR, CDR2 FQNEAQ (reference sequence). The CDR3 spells CASSINRGEKLFF. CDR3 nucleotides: TGTGCCAGCAGCATAAACAGGGGTGAAAAACTGTTTTTT.

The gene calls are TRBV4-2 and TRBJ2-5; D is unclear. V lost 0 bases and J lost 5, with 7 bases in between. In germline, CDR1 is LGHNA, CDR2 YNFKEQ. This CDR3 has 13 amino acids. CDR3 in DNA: TGTGCCAGCAGCCAAGAGCTGGGGGAGACCCAGTACTTC. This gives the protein CASSQELGETQYF.

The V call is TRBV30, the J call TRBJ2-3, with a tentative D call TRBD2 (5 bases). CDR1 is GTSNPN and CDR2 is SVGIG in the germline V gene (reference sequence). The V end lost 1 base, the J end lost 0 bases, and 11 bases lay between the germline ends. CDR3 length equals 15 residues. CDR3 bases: TGTGCCTGGAGTGCCAGCGGCTCTAGCACAGATACGCAGTATTTT. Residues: CAWSASGSSTDTQYF.

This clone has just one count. The CDR3 DNA sequence: TGTGCCAGCAGTGACGTAACAGCTCGAGGGGCCAACGTCCTGACTTTC. Protein: CASSDVTARGANVLTF. The genes are TRBV28 and TRBJ2-6; no reliable D call. Trimming removed 5 bases at V and 4 bases at J, with 15 bases between. The CDR3 sequence is 16 residues long. The germline V gene has CDR1 MDHEN and CDR2 SYDVKM.

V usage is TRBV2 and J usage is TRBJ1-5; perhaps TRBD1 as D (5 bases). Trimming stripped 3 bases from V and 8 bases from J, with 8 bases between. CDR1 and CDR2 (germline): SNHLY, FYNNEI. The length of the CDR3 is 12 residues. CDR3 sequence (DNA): TGTGCCAGCAGTGAGGGGGGGGAGCCCCAGCATTTT. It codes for CASSEGGEPQHF.

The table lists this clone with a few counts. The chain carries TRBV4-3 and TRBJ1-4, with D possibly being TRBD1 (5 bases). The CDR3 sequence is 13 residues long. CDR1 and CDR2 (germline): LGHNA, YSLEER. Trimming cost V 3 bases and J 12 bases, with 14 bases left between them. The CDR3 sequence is CASSQISLGQLFF. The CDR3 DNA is TGCGCCAGCAGCCAGATTAGCCTGGGGCAACTGTTTTTT.

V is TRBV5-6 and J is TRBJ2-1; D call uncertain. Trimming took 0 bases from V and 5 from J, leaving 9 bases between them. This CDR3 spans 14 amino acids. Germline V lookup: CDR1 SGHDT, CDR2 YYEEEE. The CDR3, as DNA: TGTGCCAGCAGCTTGGTGGCAGCGAACAATGAGCAGTTCTTC. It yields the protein CASSLVAANNEQFF.

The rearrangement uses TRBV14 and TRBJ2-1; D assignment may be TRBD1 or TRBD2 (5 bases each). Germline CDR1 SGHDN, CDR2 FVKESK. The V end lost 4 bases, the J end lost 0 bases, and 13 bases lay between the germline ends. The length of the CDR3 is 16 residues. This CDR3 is CASSRDEGASYNEQFF. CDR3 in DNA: TGTGCCAGCAGCCGGGACGAGGGTGCCTCCTACAATGAGCAGTTCTTC.